These T cell receptor beta chains were read from a single sample in a study of blood T cells in healthy people across ages. Each CDR3 protein gets one entry after TCRdb re-called the 5' RACE reads with MiXCR. The table has fewer than 800,000 distinct CDR3 sequences, 45% to 50% seen once. The specimen was blood. All receptors come from a woman aged 55-70 years in good health. The conserved cysteine and the conserved F or W are not part of the CDR3 here.

CDR3aa	len	v_gene	j_gene
ASSFRTEQF	9	TRBV12-3/TRBV12-4	TRBJ2-1
ASSFSEIYNEQF	12	TRBV28	TRBJ2-1
ASSLQTYNEQF	11	TRBV4-3	TRBJ2-1
ASTTDTGTYEQY	12	TRBV12-3/TRBV12-4	TRBJ2-7
ASSSGTGETGELF	13	TRBV7-2	TRBJ2-2
ASKPPDGSYNEQF	13	TRBV7-2	TRBJ2-1
ASSWSDSGAYNEQY	14	TRBV5-1	TRBJ2-7
SARAPSGRFDEQF	13	TRBV20-1	TRBJ2-1
AADRDRGYEQY	11	TRBV2	TRBJ2-7
ASSLGTQGHKNIQY	14	TRBV11-2	TRBJ2-4
ASSYNQRQSPYEQY	14	TRBV6-2/TRBV6-3	TRBJ2-7
ATSRGPLRSEQY	12	TRBV15	TRBJ2-7
ASSPSGTGAREQY	13	TRBV7-2	TRBJ2-5
SVAQRGTGVTEAF	13	TRBV29-1	TRBJ1-1
ASSPLHNNEQF	11	TRBV18	TRBJ2-1
RKQGDQETQY	10	TRBV20-1	TRBJ2-5
SASLTSGVAGELF	13	TRBV20-1	TRBJ2-2
ASSIEGSYEQY	11	TRBV19	TRBJ2-7
ASSDFGTGGTYEQY	14	TRBV2	TRBJ2-7
ASSLSVNQETQY	12	TRBV7-6	TRBJ2-5
ASSVKVSGNTIY	12	TRBV7-2	TRBJ1-3
SASIGLAKNIQY	12	TRBV20-1	TRBJ2-4
ASSPRASGRRSSYEQY	16	TRBV6-1	TRBJ2-7
ATGTQETQY	9	TRBV24-1	TRBJ2-5